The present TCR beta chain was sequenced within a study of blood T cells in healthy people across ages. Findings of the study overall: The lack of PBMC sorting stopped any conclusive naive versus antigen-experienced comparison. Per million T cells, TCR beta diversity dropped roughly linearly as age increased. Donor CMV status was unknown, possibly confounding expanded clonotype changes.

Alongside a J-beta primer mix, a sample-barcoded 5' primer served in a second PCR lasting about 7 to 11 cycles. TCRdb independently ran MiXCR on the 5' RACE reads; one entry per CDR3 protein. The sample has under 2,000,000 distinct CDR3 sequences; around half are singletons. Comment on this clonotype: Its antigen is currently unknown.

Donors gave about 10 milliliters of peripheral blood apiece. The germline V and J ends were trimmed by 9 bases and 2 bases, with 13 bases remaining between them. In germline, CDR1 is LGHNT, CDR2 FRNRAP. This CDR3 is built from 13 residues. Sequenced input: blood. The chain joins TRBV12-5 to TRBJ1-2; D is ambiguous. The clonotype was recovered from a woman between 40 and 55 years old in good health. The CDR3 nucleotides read TGTGCTAGGGGGAGTGGGGTCAACTATGGCTACACCTTC. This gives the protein CARGSGVNYGYTF.